The subject of this entry is one T cell receptor beta chain. The data originate from a study of blood T cell repertoires in COVID-19. The overall study: Sites in the United States, Italy and Spain provided acute and convalescent COVID-19 samples. The analysed material was cDNA or gDNA that came from T cells, B-cell-depleted T cells, or PBMCs.

The CDR3 runs to 13 residues. Deletions cut 5 bases from V and 2 bases from J, with 9 bases between. The germline V gene has CDR1 SSHAT and CDR2 FNYEAQ (reference sequence). Original methodology: It was from reference gene primer amplification that nucleated cell counts were estimated. Here immunoSEQ multiplex PCR was the method, and the copy in TCRdb shows in-frame clones only, minus some. From that table come the V and J calls and clone size; the DNA was used to work out D and trimming. The top ten clones hold over 2% of a sample with about 120,000 clones, about four fifths of them seen once. The sequence was collected from a man in his 70s with acute or convalescent COVID-19. Sequencing was performed on peripheral blood. This sequence joins TRBV7-7 and TRBJ2-5; a weak D match, TRBD1 (6 bases). This CDR3 reads CASSPTGQETQYF. The CDR3 DNA reads TGTGCCAGCAGCCCGACAGGACAAGAGACCCAGTACTTC.